What follows are 7 T cell receptor beta chains derived from one specimen sequenced in a study of T cells after yellow fever vaccination. TCRdb re-derived calls from the 5' RACE reads in MiXCR, one entry per CDR3 protein. This table holds fewer than 350,000 distinct CDR3 sequences, 3.5% to 4.5% found once. Sequencing was performed on PBMCs, taken 15 days after the yellow fever booster vaccination. The receptor source for this set is a man aged 18 to 29 who received the YFV17D yellow fever vaccine.

Ten or more counts support this clonotype. The CDR3 DNA follows: TGCAGTGCCGATGCGCGCAGGGGCAACAATGAGCAGTTCTTC. Translating gives CSADARRGNNEQFF. The chain uses TRBV20-1 and TRBJ2-1, with TRBD1 as a possible D gene (6 bases). The CDR3 loop spans 14 amino acids. The germline V gene encodes CDR1 DFQATT and CDR2 SNEGSKA (reference sequence). V lost 6 bases and J 5 bases, leaving 17 bases between the germline ends.

The chain links TRBV6-2 or TRBV6-3 to TRBJ2-7; the D gene is possibly TRBD1 (6 bases). V was trimmed by 5 bases and J by 3 bases, leaving 11 bases between them. This CDR3 is built from 13 residues. The V gene's germline CDR1 is MNHEY and CDR2 SVGEGT. CDR3 sequence reads: CASSPDSFYEQYV. The CDR3 bases are TGTGCCAGCAGTCCGGACAGTTTCTACGAGCAGTACGTC.

There are a few counts of this clonotype. The chain has TRBV9 and TRBJ1-2, with TRBD1 as a possible D gene (6 bases). The CDR3 is made up of 14 amino acids. From germline, CDR1 is SGDLS and CDR2 YYNGEE. V lost 4 bases and J 6 bases, leaving 16 bases between the germline ends. The CDR3 DNA reads TGTGCCAGCAGCCCTAGGGGACACCAAAATGGCTACACCTTC. Protein sequence: CASSPRGHQNGYTF.

The table lists this clonotype with a few counts. This chain joins TRBV10-3 and TRBJ1-2; D unclear. The CDR3 contains 13 residues. Germline loops: CDR1 ENHRY, CDR2 SYGVKD. V shed 0 bases and J shed 4 bases, with 6 bases lying between them. For the CDR3, the DNA is TGTGCCATCAGTGAGTCCCAGATCTATGGCTACACCTTC. It specifies CAISESQIYGYTF.

In this sample, this clonotype turned up a few times. The chain links TRBV6-5 to TRBJ1-5; no clear D. With 6 bases removed from V and 2 bases from J, the gap between germline ends came to 14 bases. The CDR3 loop spans 15 amino acids. Per germline, CDR1 MNHEY and CDR2 SVGAGI. This CDR3 reads CASRERSEGNQPQHF. The DNA of the CDR3 is TGTGCCAGCAGGGAACGATCAGAAGGCAATCAGCCCCAGCATTTT.

This clonotype was counted between two and nine times. The genes are TRBV2 and TRBJ2-1, with D perhaps TRBD2 (6 bases). The germline CDR1 and CDR2 sequences are SNHLY and FYNNEI. Trimming stripped 4 bases from V and 9 bases from J, with 22 bases between. The CDR3 length is 16 residues. CDR3 sequence: CASSVRGAQIYVEQFF. The CDR3 DNA reads TGTGCCAGCAGTGTTCGCGGGGCCCAGATCTACGTTGAGCAGTTCTTC.

This clonotype was counted at least ten times. The genes are TRBV12-5 and TRBJ1-6, with a possible D match to TRBD1 (5 bases). The CDR3 is 15 residues long. Germline V gives CDR1 LGHNT, CDR2 FRNRAP. V shed 4 bases and J shed 0 bases, with 7 bases lying between them. CDR3 sequence reads: CASGSGLSYNSPLHF. The CDR3 DNA reads as TGTGCTAGTGGTTCGGGACTCTCCTATAATTCACCCCTCCACTTT.